This is a list of T cell receptor beta chains from one sample in a study of cytomegalovirus exposure and HLA in healthy donors. Produced via immunoSEQ multiplex PCR; TCRdb's table is partial and in-frame only. The sample contains 95,000 to 150,000 clones, roughly 70% of which appear only once. The sample comprised PBMCs. The receptors shown here come from a woman between 35 and 50 years old in good health and CMV-seropositive. Both conserved end residues are part of each CDR3. Fields, in order: D gene, clone size, V gene, J gene, CDR3 protein, CDR3 DNA. D genes are given only for firm matches. Clone size is not always given. Where it is, it says once, few, many or a class for expanded clones.

NA	NA	TRBV5-4	TRBJ2-2	CATGVGAGELFF	TGTGCCACCGGGGTGGGAGCCGGGGAGCTGTTTTTT
TRBD2	NA	TRBV30	TRBJ2-1	CAWRLAGGPAPYNEQFF	TGTGCCTGGAGACTAGCGGGGGGGCCAGCCCCCTACAATGAGCAGTTCTTC
NA	few	TRBV2	TRBJ1-5	CASSPLTDSNQPQHF	TGTGCCAGCAGCCCCCTGACAGATAGCAATCAGCCCCAGCATTTT
NA	NA	TRBV9	TRBJ1-6	CASQGDSYNSPLHF	TGTGCCAGTCAAGGGGATTCCTATAATTCACCCCTCCACTTT
NA	NA	TRBV5-4	TRBJ1-2	CASSLGGSDGYTF	TGTGCCAGCAGCTTGGGGGGCAGTGATGGCTACACCTTC
TRBD2	NA	TRBV9	TRBJ2-2	CASSVEDQTGGNTGELFF	TGTGCCAGCAGCGTAGAGGATCAGACGGGAGGGAACACCGGGGAGCTGTTTTTT
TRBD1	NA	TRBV25-1	TRBJ1-3	CASSELGQGAGGNTIYF	TGTGCCAGCAGTGAATTAGGGCAGGGGGCAGGGGGAAACACCATATATTTT
TRBD1	few	TRBV27	TRBJ2-5	CASTPTTGGQETQYF	TGTGCCAGCACTCCAACCACAGGGGGACAAGAGACCCAGTACTTC
NA	NA	TRBV5-4	TRBJ1-3	CASSPQGSGNTIYF	TGTGCCAGCAGCCCACAGGGCTCTGGAAACACCATATATTTT
NA	NA	TRBV2	TRBJ2-1	CASSVAESYNEQFF	TGTGCCAGCAGTGTGGCGGAGTCCTACAATGAGCAGTTCTTC
NA	NA	TRBV28	TRBJ1-1	CASILGGRILSEAFF	TGTGCCAGCATTCTTGGAGGGCGCATTTTATCTGAAGCTTTCTTT
TRBD2	NA	TRBV25-1	TRBJ2-2	CASRREGNTGELFF	TGTGCCAGCAGGCGGGAGGGGAACACCGGGGAGCTGTTTTTT
TRBD1	NA	TRBV6-5	TRBJ2-5	CASRDPGTGGETQYF	TGTGCCAGCAGGGACCCTGGGACAGGCGGAGAGACCCAGTACTTC
NA	NA	TRBV6-1	TRBJ1-1	CASSVGRTEAFF	TGTGCCAGCAGTGTGGGCCGTACTGAAGCTTTCTTT
TRBD1	NA	TRBV29-1	TRBJ1-2	CSVATGVVGYTF	TGCAGCGTTGCGACAGGGGTGGTTGGCTACACCTTC
NA	NA	TRBV5-1	TRBJ2-7	CASSLAQGGYEQYF	TGCGCCAGCAGCCTGGCGCAGGGGGGTTACGAGCAGTACTTC
TRBD1	NA	TRBV30	TRBJ1-2	CAWSALGQGLPGYTF	TGTGCCTGGAGTGCCCTGGGACAGGGGCTCCCCGGCTACACCTTC
NA	NA	TRBV7-9	TRBJ2-6	CASSLLASTGANVLTF	TGTGCCAGCAGCTTACTGGCATCCACTGGGGCCAACGTCCTGACTTTC
TRBD2	NA	TRBV7-6	TRBJ2-5	CASSARDYIQETQYF	TGTGCCAGCAGCGCGCGGGACTATATACAAGAGACCCAGTACTTC
NA	NA	TRBV30	TRBJ2-3	CAWSGGVSTDTQYF	TGTGCCTGGAGTGGGGGCGTTAGCACAGATACGCAGTATTTT
TRBD2	NA	TRBV5-1	TRBJ2-3	CASRTSGGENTQYF	TGCGCCAGCAGGACTAGCGGGGGTGAAAATACGCAGTATTTT
NA	NA	TRBV10-3	TRBJ1-6	CATANGENSPLHF	TGTGCCACTGCGAACGGGGAGAATTCCCCCCTCCACTTT
TRBD1	NA	TRBV27	TRBJ2-7	CASSLNLGQGITYEQYF	TGTGCCAGCAGTTTAAACCTAGGACAGGGGATTACCTACGAGCAGTACTTC
NA	NA	TRBV10-3	TRBJ2-7	CAISEGREVYEQYF	TGTGCCATCAGTGAGGGCAGGGAGGTCTACGAGCAGTACTTC
NA	NA	TRBV2	TRBJ1-4	CASSSGANEKLFF	TGTGCCAGCAGTTCGGGGGCTAATGAAAAACTGTTTTTT
TRBD1	NA	TRBV5-4	TRBJ1-1	CASSLGGQLNTEAFF	TGTGCCAGCAGCTTGGGGGGACAGTTAAACACTGAAGCTTTCTTT
NA	few	TRBV6-5	TRBJ1-2	CASSPGAVYGYTF	TGTGCCAGCAGTCCAGGGGCGGTCTATGGCTACACCTTC
TRBD1	NA	TRBV6-6	TRBJ1-2	CASSSDQGAHGYTF	TGTGCCAGCAGTTCAGATCAGGGGGCCCATGGCTACACCTTC
NA	NA	TRBV7-9	TRBJ2-7	CASSPRGTYEQYF	TGTGCCAGCAGCCCTCGGGGGACCTACGAGCAGTACTTC
TRBD1	NA	TRBV7-2	TRBJ1-6	CASTHRGFDNSPLHF	TGTGCCAGCACACACAGGGGTTTTGATAATTCACCCCTCCACTTT
NA	NA	TRBV27	TRBJ2-2	CASRTLGGTGELFF	TGTGCCAGCAGAACGTTAGGGGGCACCGGGGAGCTGTTTTTT
TRBD1	NA	TRBV5-6	TRBJ1-1	CASSRETGVWNTEAFF	TGTGCCAGCAGCCGGGAGACAGGGGTTTGGAACACTGAAGCTTTCTTT
NA	once	TRBV6-6	TRBJ1-2	CASSPINYGYTF	TGTGCCAGCAGCCCAATCAACTATGGCTACACCTTC
NA	NA	TRBV15	TRBJ2-1	CATTDPSGVYNEQFF	TGTGCCACCACCGACCCGTCGGGTGTCTACAATGAGCAGTTCTTC
NA	NA	TRBV7-8	TRBJ1-3	CASSLVEQFGNTIYF	TGTGCCAGCAGCTTAGTAGAACAGTTCGGAAACACCATATATTTT
TRBD2	NA	TRBV7-7	TRBJ2-5	CASSSNEGAGGIQETQYF	TGTGCCAGCAGCTCGAACGAGGGAGCGGGGGGGATCCAAGAGACCCAGTACTTC
NA	NA	TRBV4-2	TRBJ1-5	CASSQDSQAYSNQPQHF	TGTGCCAGCAGCCAAGATAGTCAAGCTTATAGCAATCAGCCCCAGCATTTT
TRBD1	NA	TRBV9	TRBJ2-3	CASSPTGISTDTQYF	TGTGCCAGCAGCCCGACAGGGATAAGCACGGATACGCAGTATTTT
NA	NA	TRBV9	TRBJ1-1	CASSVGGVDTEAFF	TGTGCTAGCAGCGTCGGAGGGGTGGACACTGAAGCTTTCTTT
TRBD1	NA	TRBV9	TRBJ1-1	CASRPQGADTEAFF	TGTGCCAGCAGACCACAGGGGGCAGACACTGAAGCTTTCTTT
TRBD1	NA	TRBV9	TRBJ2-2	CASSVMAGTANTGELFF	TGTGCCAGCAGCGTAATGGCCGGGACAGCTAACACCGGGGAGCTGTTTTTT
NA	NA	TRBV30	TRBJ2-6	CAWSGRAGANVLTF	TGTGCCTGGAGTGGGAGGGCCGGGGCCAACGTCCTGACTTTC
TRBD1	NA	TRBV28	TRBJ1-4	CASTGQGYEKLFF	TGTGCCAGTACGGGACAGGGTTATGAAAAACTGTTTTTT
TRBD1	NA	TRBV7-3	TRBJ1-1	CASSLIPGQRHLMNTEAFF	TGTGCCAGCAGCTTGATTCCGGGACAGAGACACCTCATGAACACTGAAGCTTTCTTT